This entry describes one TCR beta chain. This entry comes from a study of cytomegalovirus exposure and HLA in healthy donors. PCR amplification relied on 60 Vbeta primers (plus 13 Jbeta primers). Repertoires were generated with immunoSEQ multiplex PCR, while TCRdb's copy carries only in-frame clones and drops some. Of about 200,000 clones listed, around 90% were seen once; the top ten hold 1% to 1.4%. Germline values: CDR1 SGHVS, CDR2 FQNEAQ. This CDR3 is 16 amino acids long. The ends lost 2 bases at V and 8 bases at J; junction bases unmatched: 10. The V call is TRBV7-8, the J call TRBJ2-1, with TRBD2 matching 9 bases. Sample: PBMCs. The source is a boy younger than 10 in good health and CMV-seronegative. Here the CDR3 DNA reads TGTGCCAGCAGCTTAACCGCGGGAGGGCCGGGTGATGAGCAGTTCTTC. It codes for CASSLTAGGPGDEQFF.